This T cell receptor (beta chain) was identified during a study of blood T cell repertoires in COVID-19. Study-wide context: Samples of COVID-19 (acute and convalescent) were obtained from the United States, Italy and Spain.

Individuals aged about 18 to 100 years were recruited from about two dozen US areas. Participants were placed into cohorts based on the clinical history they reported. Germline V gene sequence: CDR1 LGHDT, CDR2 YNNKEL (reference sequence). CDR3 length: 17 amino acids. Deletions cut 0 bases from V and 6 bases from J, with 18 bases between. Assay: immunoSEQ multiplex PCR; the TCRdb copy retains only in-frame clones and omits some. This table has about 200,000 clones, approximately 90% appearing once. The sample taken for sequencing was PBMCs or T cells enriched from blood (not recorded which). The chain carries TRBV3-1 (or the pseudogene TRBV3-2) and TRBJ2-4; possibly TRBD1 for D (5 bases). The sequence was obtained from a woman in her twenties or thirties who had recovered from COVID-19. CDR3 region: CASSQETTVLRGNIQYF. The CDR3 DNA is TGTGCCAGCAGCCAAGAAACGACAGTTTTACGAGGAAACATTCAGTACTTC.